This TCR beta chain came from a study of blood T cell repertoires in COVID-19. The table came from immunoSEQ multiplex PCR; TCRdb's copy has only in-frame clones and leaves some out. The data hold some 260,000 clones, with around 89% observed a single time. Sequencing used PBMCs or T cells enriched from blood (not recorded which). The clonotype originates from a man aged 40-49 years who had recovered from COVID-19.

The CDR3 region is CASSYRQDEAFF. The CDR3 DNA reads as TGTGCCAGCAGCTACAGGCAGGATGAAGCTTTCTTT. The V and J genes are TRBV6-6 and TRBJ1-1, with D perhaps matching TRBD1 (5 bases). Germline V gene sequence: CDR1 MNHNY, CDR2 SVGAGI (reference sequence). V was shortened by 6 bases and J by 7 bases, with 12 bases between the two germline ends. CDR3 length equals 12 residues.